What follows describes a single TCR beta chain. The data were taken from a study of post-analysis software for immune sequencing data. Built from TCR beta cDNA, the libraries had unique molecular identifiers in them. TCRdb itself ran the PCR reads through MiXCR, one entry per CDR3 protein. This sample has 650,000 to 850,000 distinct CDR3 sequences, with around 46% found just once. The TCR comes from a girl aged 5 to 17 with multiple sclerosis. Sample: blood.

This CDR3 is CATSDSGTSDYEQYF. The CDR3 DNA reads TGTGCCACCAGTGACTCCGGGACTAGCGACTACGAGCAGTACTTC. The genes are TRBV24-1 and TRBJ2-7; the match to TRBD2 covers 10 bases. CDR1 is KGHDR and CDR2 is SFDVKD in the germline V gene. Trimming took 4 bases from V and 3 from J; bases not matched to a gene: 5. The CDR3 runs 15 residues.